These T cell receptor beta chains were read from a single sample in a study of cytomegalovirus exposure and HLA in healthy donors. TCRdb keeps only in-frame clones here, not all; method: immunoSEQ multiplex PCR. The table includes under 150,000 clones, just under 85% detected once. Material for sequencing was PBMCs. Receptors originate from a boy aged 2 to 10 in good health and CMV-seronegative. Both conserved end residues are part of each CDR3. Each record gives: J gene, D gene, V gene, clone size, CDR3 DNA, CDR3 protein. The D gene is left open where the match is weak. Size tells how often a clone was seen (once, few, many) or the class of an expanded clone, and some rows leave it out.

j_call: TRBJ1-1; d_call: TRBD1; v_call: TRBV5-1; clone_size: -; cdr3_nt: TGCGCCAGCAGCTTGCTCGGGACAGGGGGCACTGAAGCTTTCTTT; cdr3_aa: CASSLLGTGGTEAFF
j_call: TRBJ1-2; d_call: -; v_call: TRBV7-8; clone_size: -; cdr3_nt: TGTGCCAGCAGCTTAGCGGTCGCAGCAGGGTTTAATTATGGCTACACCTTC; cdr3_aa: CASSLAVAAGFNYGYTF
j_call: TRBJ2-1; d_call: TRBD1; v_call: TRBV6-4; clone_size: -; cdr3_nt: TGTGCCAGCAGTGGGGCTACAGGGGGCTCCTACAATGAGCAGTTCTTC; cdr3_aa: CASSGATGGSYNEQFF
j_call: TRBJ2-1; d_call: -; v_call: TRBV15; clone_size: -; cdr3_nt: TGTGCCACCAGCATCGGGACACCGGTTGGGGAGCAGTTCTTC; cdr3_aa: CATSIGTPVGEQFF
j_call: TRBJ2-7; d_call: -; v_call: TRBV11-2; clone_size: -; cdr3_nt: TGTGCCAGCAGCAAACAGGTCTACGAGCAGTACTTC; cdr3_aa: CASSKQVYEQYF
j_call: TRBJ1-1; d_call: TRBD1; v_call: TRBV4-2; clone_size: -; cdr3_nt: TGTGCCAGCAGCACCCGACAGGGGGAGAACACTGAAGCTTTCTTT; cdr3_aa: CASSTRQGENTEAFF
j_call: TRBJ2-4; d_call: TRBD2; v_call: TRBV18; clone_size: -; cdr3_nt: TGTGCCAGCTCACCCGGACTAGCGGGACCAGGGGGGGCCAAAAACATTCAGTACTTC; cdr3_aa: CASSPGLAGPGGAKNIQYF
j_call: TRBJ2-1; d_call: TRBD2; v_call: TRBV9; clone_size: -; cdr3_nt: TGTGCCAGCACCCGGACTAGCGGGAACAATGAGCAGTTCTTC; cdr3_aa: CASTRTSGNNEQFF
j_call: TRBJ2-1; d_call: -; v_call: TRBV29-1; clone_size: -; cdr3_nt: TGCAGCGTCCGAGGTGACGGACAGCAGGAGTTCTTC; cdr3_aa: CSVRGDGQQEFF
j_call: TRBJ2-7; d_call: TRBD2; v_call: TRBV6-6; clone_size: -; cdr3_nt: TGTGCCAGCAGTTACGAGGCTAGCGGGGGGGCTTACGAGCAGTACTTC; cdr3_aa: CASSYEASGGAYEQYF
j_call: TRBJ1-4; d_call: -; v_call: TRBV10-3; clone_size: once; cdr3_nt: TGTGCCATCAGTGAGTCGATGTCAGGGATACGCGAAAAACTGTTTTTT; cdr3_aa: CAISESMSGIREKLFF
j_call: TRBJ2-7; d_call: -; v_call: TRBV6-1; clone_size: -; cdr3_nt: TGTGCCAGCAGTGGGGATTGGGACTCCCCCTACGAGCAGTACTTC; cdr3_aa: CASSGDWDSPYEQYF
j_call: TRBJ1-2; d_call: -; v_call: TRBV11-2; clone_size: -; cdr3_nt: TGTGCCAGCAGCTTATCGGGGGAAGGCTACACCTTC; cdr3_aa: CASSLSGEGYTF
j_call: TRBJ1-3; d_call: -; v_call: TRBV7-2; clone_size: -; cdr3_nt: TGTGCCAGCAAGTTGGGACAACCTGGAAACACCATATATTTT; cdr3_aa: CASKLGQPGNTIYF
j_call: TRBJ1-1; d_call: -; v_call: TRBV5-1; clone_size: -; cdr3_nt: TGCGCCAGCAGCCCGTTACGTGCAGGCGTAAACACTGAAGCTTTCTTT; cdr3_aa: CASSPLRAGVNTEAFF
j_call: TRBJ2-1; d_call: TRBD2; v_call: TRBV9; clone_size: once; cdr3_nt: TGTGCCAGCAGCGCTAGCGGTCGCTCCTACAATGAGCAGTTCTTC; cdr3_aa: CASSASGRSYNEQFF
j_call: TRBJ2-2; d_call: -; v_call: TRBV7-9; clone_size: -; cdr3_nt: TGTTCCAGCAGCTTAAGCCAGGCTGTCCTACCCGGGGAGCTGTTTTTT; cdr3_aa: CSSSLSQAVLPGELFF
j_call: TRBJ2-2; d_call: TRBD2; v_call: TRBV6-1; clone_size: -; cdr3_nt: TGTGCCAGCAGTGAGGGGGCGGGAGGGCCCGGGGAGCTGTTTTTT; cdr3_aa: CASSEGAGGPGELFF
j_call: TRBJ1-1; d_call: -; v_call: TRBV18; clone_size: -; cdr3_nt: TGTGCCAGCTCACCAAGCAAGCAGGGGAGCACTGAAGCTTTCTTT; cdr3_aa: CASSPSKQGSTEAFF
j_call: TRBJ1-2; d_call: TRBD1; v_call: TRBV6-6; clone_size: -; cdr3_nt: TGTGCCAGCAGTTACTACGCAGGGGGCGCATTTGGCTACACCTTC; cdr3_aa: CASSYYAGGAFGYTF
j_call: TRBJ1-1; d_call: TRBD1; v_call: TRBV9; clone_size: -; cdr3_nt: TGTGCCAGCAGCGCAGAACAGGGGGCGGTTGATCGCACTGAAGCTTTCTTT; cdr3_aa: CASSAEQGAVDRTEAFF
j_call: TRBJ2-3; d_call: TRBD1; v_call: TRBV7-8; clone_size: few; cdr3_nt: TGTGCCAGCAGCTTAGGGAGGGGACAGGGAAGATTCTTAGGCACAGATACGCAGTATTTT; cdr3_aa: CASSLGRGQGRFLGTDTQYF
j_call: TRBJ1-2; d_call: -; v_call: TRBV6-6; clone_size: once; cdr3_nt: TGTGCCAGCAGCTTGACAGTAAACTATGGCTACACCTTC; cdr3_aa: CASSLTVNYGYTF
j_call: TRBJ2-1; d_call: TRBD2; v_call: TRBV2; clone_size: -; cdr3_nt: TGTGCCAGCAGTCTACCGCCGGGACTAGCGGGGAGCTCCTACAATGAGCAGTTCTTC; cdr3_aa: CASSLPPGLAGSSYNEQFF
j_call: TRBJ2-1; d_call: TRBD2; v_call: TRBV7-9; clone_size: -; cdr3_nt: TGTGCCAGCAGCCCGGGACTATCGGAGCAGTTCTTC; cdr3_aa: CASSPGLSEQFF
j_call: TRBJ1-3; d_call: -; v_call: TRBV4-1; clone_size: few; cdr3_nt: TGCGCCAGCAGCCGAAGCGGAAACTCTGGAAACACCATATATTTT; cdr3_aa: CASSRSGNSGNTIYF
j_call: TRBJ1-4; d_call: TRBD1; v_call: TRBV6-4; clone_size: -; cdr3_nt: TGTGCCAGCAGTCCTACAGGGGGGTCTAATGAAAAACTGTTTTTT; cdr3_aa: CASSPTGGSNEKLFF
j_call: TRBJ1-2; d_call: -; v_call: TRBV7-3; clone_size: -; cdr3_nt: TGTGCCAGCAGCCAAGGGGGTATGGCCTATGGCTACACCTTC; cdr3_aa: CASSQGGMAYGYTF
j_call: TRBJ2-7; d_call: TRBD1; v_call: TRBV27; clone_size: -; cdr3_nt: TGTGCCAGCAGACTTGGGACAGGGAATATACACGAGCAGTACTTC; cdr3_aa: CASRLGTGNIHEQYF
j_call: TRBJ2-1; d_call: -; v_call: TRBV2; clone_size: few; cdr3_nt: TGTGCCAGCAGTGAAGCCGAGAGGGCTTGGGAGCAGTTCTTC; cdr3_aa: CASSEAERAWEQFF
j_call: TRBJ2-3; d_call: TRBD2; v_call: TRBV29-1; clone_size: -; cdr3_nt: TGCAGCGTCGAAGGACTAGCGGAGACAGATACGCAGTATTTT; cdr3_aa: CSVEGLAETDTQYF
j_call: TRBJ1-3; d_call: -; v_call: TRBV29-1; clone_size: -; cdr3_nt: TGCAGCGTTTATATCGGAAACACCATATATTTT; cdr3_aa: CSVYIGNTIYF
j_call: TRBJ2-5; d_call: -; v_call: TRBV18; clone_size: -; cdr3_nt: TGTGCCAGCTCACCCTCCCAAGAGACCCAGTACTTC; cdr3_aa: CASSPSQETQYF
j_call: TRBJ2-7; d_call: TRBD1; v_call: TRBV6-6; clone_size: few; cdr3_nt: TGTGCCAGCAGGGAGACAGGGCTGAGCTCCTACGAGCAGTACTTC; cdr3_aa: CASRETGLSSYEQYF
j_call: TRBJ2-1; d_call: -; v_call: TRBV7-7; clone_size: -; cdr3_nt: TGTGCTAGCAGCTTGACTCCGGGACTCCTCACCGATGAGCAGTTCTTC; cdr3_aa: CASSLTPGLLTDEQFF
j_call: TRBJ1-3; d_call: -; v_call: TRBV7-9; clone_size: -; cdr3_nt: TGTGCCAGCAGCCCTGCAGGTCGAACTGGAAACACCATATATTTT; cdr3_aa: CASSPAGRTGNTIYF
j_call: TRBJ1-5; d_call: -; v_call: TRBV7-9; clone_size: -; cdr3_nt: TGTGCCAGCAGCCTTGGGAGTGAAGGTAATAGCAATCAGCCCCAGCATTTT; cdr3_aa: CASSLGSEGNSNQPQHF
j_call: TRBJ2-1; d_call: TRBD2; v_call: TRBV7-3; clone_size: -; cdr3_nt: TGTGCCAGCAGCTTAAGACTAGCTACGGTCAATGAGCAGTTCTTC; cdr3_aa: CASSLRLATVNEQFF
j_call: TRBJ2-5; d_call: TRBD2; v_call: TRBV19; clone_size: -; cdr3_nt: TGTGCCAGTAGTCCATCGACTAGCGGGGCCCCTGGAGAGACCCAGTACTTC; cdr3_aa: CASSPSTSGAPGETQYF
j_call: TRBJ2-1; d_call: TRBD2; v_call: TRBV7-3; clone_size: once; cdr3_nt: TGTGCCAGCAGCCTGAGCGGGGGGATATACAATGAGCAGTTCTTC; cdr3_aa: CASSLSGGIYNEQFF
j_call: TRBJ2-3; d_call: -; v_call: TRBV9; clone_size: once; cdr3_nt: TGTGCCAGCAGCGTAGGGGCAGACACAGATACGCAGTATTTT; cdr3_aa: CASSVGADTDTQYF
j_call: TRBJ2-1; d_call: -; v_call: TRBV5-1; clone_size: -; cdr3_nt: TGCGCCAGCAGCTGGACTGTCCGGGAGCAGTTCTTC; cdr3_aa: CASSWTVREQFF
j_call: TRBJ2-3; d_call: -; v_call: TRBV11-3; clone_size: -; cdr3_nt: TGTGCCAGCAGCGTAGGGTCGGCTAGCGGCACAGATACGCAGTATTTT; cdr3_aa: CASSVGSASGTDTQYF
j_call: TRBJ1-1; d_call: TRBD1; v_call: TRBV27; clone_size: -; cdr3_nt: TGTGCCAGCAGTTTATACAGGGGGGACACTGAAGCTTTCTTT; cdr3_aa: CASSLYRGDTEAFF
j_call: TRBJ1-1; d_call: -; v_call: TRBV25-1; clone_size: -; cdr3_nt: TGTGCCAGCAGTGGTCAGGGGAACACTGAAGCTTTCTTT; cdr3_aa: CASSGQGNTEAFF
j_call: TRBJ1-2; d_call: -; v_call: TRBV6-6; clone_size: -; cdr3_nt: TGTGCCAGCAGCTCAGGGGTGAACTATGGCTACACCTTC; cdr3_aa: CASSSGVNYGYTF